Shown below are 15 T cell receptor beta chains from a single sample sequenced in a study of blood T cell repertoires in COVID-19. Data came from immunoSEQ multiplex PCR; TCRdb stores just in-frame clones and leaves some out. The repertoire holds around 120,000 clones, around four fifths seen once, with 25% in the top ten. Input material: peripheral blood. These receptors all stem from a human donor in a cohort sampled during active COVID-19.

The chain recombines TRBV3-1 (or the pseudogene TRBV3-2) with TRBJ2-5, with D possibly matching TRBD1 (7 bases). The CDR3 spans 16 residues. The germline V gene has CDR1 LGHDT and CDR2 YNNKEL (reference sequence). V lost 2 bases and J lost 5, with 18 bases in between. CDR3 protein: CASSQYQGGDLETQYF. The CDR3 bases are TGTGCCAGCAGCCAATATCAGGGGGGCGATCTGGAGACCCAGTACTTC.

The chain links TRBV18 to TRBJ2-7; TRBD2 matches 8 bases. The CDR3 covers 13 residues. Germline CDR1 KGHSH, CDR2 LQKENI. V was clipped by 6 bases and J by 7 bases; unmatched bases: 8. The CDR3 sequence is CASSGTRGSEQYF. The DNA of the CDR3 is TGTGCCAGCTCCGGGACTAGGGGATCGGAGCAGTACTTC. The full variable domain, its missing parts supplied by reference TRBV18 and TRBJ2-7, is NAGVMQNPRHLVRRRGQEARLRCSPMKGHSHVYWYRQLPEEGLKFMVYLQKENIIDESGMPKERFSAEFPKEGPSILRIQQVVRGDSAAYFCASSGTRGSEQYFGPGTRLTVT.

This clone came up a few times. This sequence joins TRBV28 and TRBJ2-2; TRBD1 agrees at 7 bases. Trimming removed 1 base from V and 4 bases from J; junction bases left unmatched: 3. CDR1 and CDR2 from the germline V gene are MDHEN and SYDVKM. This CDR3 spans 15 amino acids. The CDR3 DNA is TGTGCCAGCAGTTTATCGACAGGGAGCACCGGGGAGCTGTTTTTT. This translates into CASSLSTGSTGELFF.

V and J are TRBV28 and TRBJ2-7, with D possibly being TRBD1 (6 bases). The germline V gene encodes CDR1 MDHEN and CDR2 SYDVKM. With 5 bases removed from V and 4 bases from J, the gap between germline ends came to 18 bases. CDR3 length: 15 amino acids. The CDR3 is CASSGSGTKSYEQYF. The CDR3 DNA follows: TGTGCCAGCAGTGGGTCGGGGACAAAATCGTACGAGCAGTACTTC.

The gene calls are TRBV19 and TRBJ2-6; 7 nucleotides agree with TRBD2. J lost 0 bases, V lost 3 bases, and 5 bases had no gene match. This CDR3 has 17 residues. Germline values: CDR1 LNHDA, CDR2 SQIVND (reference sequence). CDR3 residues: CASSIGGFPSGANVLTF. The CDR3 nucleotides read TGTGCCAGTAGTATCGGGGGGTTCCCCTCTGGGGCCAACGTCCTGACTTTC.

The CDR3 protein is CASSGQNTEAFF. The CDR3 coding sequence is TGTGCCAGCAGCGGACAGAACACTGAAGCTTTCTTT. The V and J genes are TRBV3-1 (or the pseudogene TRBV3-2) and TRBJ1-1; D possibly corresponds to TRBD1 (5 bases). CDR1 is LGHDT and CDR2 is YNNKEL in the germline V gene (reference sequence). V dropped 5 bases and J dropped 1 base, with 5 bases sitting between them. The CDR3 spans 12 residues.

The sample holds a few counts of this clone. This chain connects TRBV18 to TRBJ2-1; 9 bases match TRBD1. With 3 bases clipped from V and 2 bases from J, the junction kept 5 bases outside the gene matches. This CDR3 comprises 16 residues. CDR1 is KGHSH and CDR2 is LQKENI in the germline V gene. The CDR3, as DNA: TGTGCCAGCTCACCCACAGGGGGCGGCACCTACAATGAGCAGTTCTTC. Amino acid sequence: CASSPTGGGTYNEQFF.

The chain recombines TRBV28 with TRBJ1-1, with 9 bases that match TRBD1. V lost 5 bases to trimming and J lost 7 bases; unmatched junction nucleotides: 14. Germline CDR1 MDHEN, CDR2 SYDVKM. The CDR3 spans 16 residues. The CDR3: CASSLLGTGGWGEAFF. CDR3 nucleotides: TGTGCCAGCAGTCTCCTAGGTACAGGGGGCTGGGGTGAAGCTTTCTTT.

The CDR3 DNA reads as TGTGCCACCAGGAGGGGGGCCAAAAACATTCAGTACTTC. It is translated as CATRRGAKNIQYF. The genes are TRBV15 and TRBJ2-4; D is perhaps TRBD1 (6 bases). Germline V CDR1 and CDR2: LNHNV, YYDKDF (reference sequence). Trimming shortened V by 6 bases and J by 1 base, and 7 bases separated the two germline ends. The CDR3 extends over 13 amino acids. The complete variable domain, with remaining parts taken from reference TRBV15 and TRBJ2-4, reads DAMVIQNPRYQVTQFGKPVTLSCSQTLNHNVMYWYQQKSSQAPKLLFHYYDKDFNNEADTPDNFQSRRPNTSFCFLDIRSPGLGDTAMYLCATRRGAKNIQYFGAGTRLSVL.

This sequence joins TRBV6-2 or TRBV6-3 and TRBJ1-2; tentatively, D is TRBD1 (6 bases). V was trimmed by 0 bases and J by 2 bases, leaving 13 bases between them. The CDR3 is made up of 16 amino acids. Germline V CDR1 and CDR2: MNHEY, SVGEGT. The CDR3 DNA reads as TGTGCCAGCAGTTACTCGAAAGGGGGAAAAAACTATGGCTACACCTTC. Amino acids: CASSYSKGGKNYGYTF.

V usage is TRBV10-3 and J usage is TRBJ1-2; possibly TRBD1 for D (6 bases). Germline V gene sequence: CDR1 ENHRY, CDR2 SYGVKD. The CDR3 spans 14 residues. Trimming left V 3 bases short and J 5 bases short, with 13 bases between. CDR3 in DNA: TGTGCCATCAGTGACTACAGGGAGGGGTATGGCTACACCTTC. The encoded protein is CAISDYREGYGYTF.

As to this clone: The sample has other DNA sequences that encode this CDR3 too. The chain joins TRBV19 to TRBJ1-5; D uncertain. Germline V lookup: CDR1 LNHDA, CDR2 SQIVND (reference sequence). Trimming removed 1 base at V and 6 bases at J, with 7 bases between. The CDR3 totals 13 residues. The CDR3 spells CASSIVRGQPQHF. The CDR3 bases are TGTGCCAGTAGTATAGTACGGGGTCAGCCCCAGCATTTT.

This chain links TRBV9 with TRBJ1-2, with unresolved D. CDR1 and CDR2 (germline): SGDLS, YYNGEE. V dropped 0 bases and J dropped 4 bases, with 13 bases sitting between them. CDR3 length: 15 residues. This CDR3 reads CASSVEPWAGYGYTF. In DNA form, the CDR3 reads TGTGCCAGCAGCGTAGAACCGTGGGCGGGCTATGGCTACACCTTC.

This clone was observed once. The chain carries TRBV28 and TRBJ2-7, with 7 bases identical to TRBD1. CDR3 length: 14 residues. Trimming removed 4 bases from V and 2 bases from J; junction bases left unmatched: 5. Germline CDR1 is MDHEN and CDR2 is SYDVKM. In DNA, the CDR3 is TGTGCCAGCAGTTCTCCAGGGGGTCCCTACGAGCAGTACTTC. Translated, it gives CASSSPGGPYEQYF.

The chain combines TRBV19 with TRBJ2-3; TRBD1 matches at 7 bases. V was pared by 5 bases and J by 3 bases, with 8 bases of the junction left unmatched. In germline, CDR1 is LNHDA, CDR2 SQIVND (reference sequence). This CDR3 has 15 amino acids. This CDR3 reads CASSPGQSGTDTQYF. The CDR3 bases are TGTGCCAGTAGTCCGGGACAGTCCGGGACAGATACGCAGTATTTT.